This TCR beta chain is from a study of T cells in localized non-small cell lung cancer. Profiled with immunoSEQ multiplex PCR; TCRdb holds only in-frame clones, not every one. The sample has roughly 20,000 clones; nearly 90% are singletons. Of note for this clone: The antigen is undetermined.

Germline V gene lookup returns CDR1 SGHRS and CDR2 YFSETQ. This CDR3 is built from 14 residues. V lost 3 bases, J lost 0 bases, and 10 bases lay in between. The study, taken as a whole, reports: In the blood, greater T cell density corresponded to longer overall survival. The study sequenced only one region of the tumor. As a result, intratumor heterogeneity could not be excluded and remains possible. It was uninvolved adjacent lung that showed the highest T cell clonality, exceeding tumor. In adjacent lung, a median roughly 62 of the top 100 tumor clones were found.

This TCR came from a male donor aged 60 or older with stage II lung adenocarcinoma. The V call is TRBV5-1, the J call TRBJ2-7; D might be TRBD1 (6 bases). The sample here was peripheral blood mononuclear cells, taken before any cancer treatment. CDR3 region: CASSSQGSSYEQYF. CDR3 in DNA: TGCGCCAGCAGCTCCCAGGGGAGCTCCTACGAGCAGTACTTC.